Included here is one TCR beta chain sequence, with context. The data derive from a study of blood T cell repertoires in COVID-19. At the level of the study: Whether acute or convalescent, the COVID-19 samples came from the United States, Italy and Spain.

Study processing details: Nucleated cell number was recorded as an estimate derived from reference gene primer amplification. TCRdb's copy holds only in-frame clones and misses some; the assay was immunoSEQ multiplex PCR. Clonal size and the V and J genes are those of that table, whereas D and trimming came from the DNA. The table lists under 200,000 clones, under 90% of them singletons, with less than 20% in the top ten. CDR1 LNHDA and CDR2 SQIVND come from the germline V gene (reference sequence). The CDR3 sequence is 14 residues long. Trimming stripped 3 bases from V and 5 bases from J, with 11 bases between. Residents of 24 US areas, aged 18 to 89 years, made up the participants.

The chain carries TRBV19 and TRBJ2-1; possibly TRBD1 for D (6 bases). This clonotype originated in a man aged 55 to 70 who had recovered from COVID-19. Sequenced: PBMCs or T cells enriched from blood (not recorded which). CDR3 sequence: CASSIWGQDNEQFF. In DNA, the CDR3 is TGTGCCAGTAGTATTTGGGGGCAGGACAATGAGCAGTTCTTC.